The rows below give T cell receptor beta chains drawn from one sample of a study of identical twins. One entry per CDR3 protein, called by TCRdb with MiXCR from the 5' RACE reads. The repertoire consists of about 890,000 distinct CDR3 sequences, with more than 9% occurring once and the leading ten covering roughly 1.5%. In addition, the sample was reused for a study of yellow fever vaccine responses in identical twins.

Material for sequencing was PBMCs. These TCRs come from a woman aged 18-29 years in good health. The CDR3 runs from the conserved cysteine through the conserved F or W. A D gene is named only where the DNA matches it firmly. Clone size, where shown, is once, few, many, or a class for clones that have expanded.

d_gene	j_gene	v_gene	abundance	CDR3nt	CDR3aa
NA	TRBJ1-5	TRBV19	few	TGTGCCAGTAGTCCCCCGACTAATCAGCCCCAGCATTTT	CASSPPTNQPQHF
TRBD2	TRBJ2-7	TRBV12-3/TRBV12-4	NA	TGTGCCAGCAGCCCATTTTACACGGGACTAGCAGAAATCTACGAGCAGTACTTC	CASSPFYTGLAEIYEQYF
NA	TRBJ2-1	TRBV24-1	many	TGTGCCACCAGTGAAACTACCCACTCCTACAATGAGCAGTTCTTC	CATSETTHSYNEQFF
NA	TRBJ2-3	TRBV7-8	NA	TGTGCCAGCAGCTCTCCCAGGGGGAGGGCCTTGGATACGCAGTATTTT	CASSSPRGRALDTQYF
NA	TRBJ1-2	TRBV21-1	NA	TGTGCCAGCAGCAAAGTTTCCCCCTTTAACTATGGCTACACCTTC	CASSKVSPFNYGYTF
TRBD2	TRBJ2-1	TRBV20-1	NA	TGCAGTGCTAGAGACCAACCGGGACTAGCGGGAAATGAGCAGTTCTTC	CSARDQPGLAGNEQFF
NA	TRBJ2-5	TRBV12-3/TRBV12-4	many	TGTGCCAGCAGTTTACCGGCGTTGGAAGAGACCCAGTACTTC	CASSLPALEETQYF
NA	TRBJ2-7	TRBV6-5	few	TGTGCCAGCAGTTCCTCCAGAGGCACCTACGAGCAGTACTTC	CASSSSRGTYEQYF
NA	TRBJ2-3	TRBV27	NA	TGTGCCAGCAGACTTACTTGGTTTGGCACAGATACGCAGTATTTT	CASRLTWFGTDTQYF
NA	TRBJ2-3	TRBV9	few	TGTGCCAGCAGCTCTAGGGTTATTGCAGATACGCAGTATTTT	CASSSRVIADTQYF
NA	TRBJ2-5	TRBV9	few	TGTGCCAGCAGCGTAGCCGGGAAGGAGACCCAGTACTTC	CASSVAGKETQYF
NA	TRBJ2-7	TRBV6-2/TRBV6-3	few	TGTGCCAGCATCATGGACAGCATCAGATACGAGCAGTACTTC	CASIMDSIRYEQYF
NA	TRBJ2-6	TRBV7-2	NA	TGTGCCAGCAGCTTGGACATCACCTCTGGGGCCAACGTCCTGACTTTC	CASSLDITSGANVLTF
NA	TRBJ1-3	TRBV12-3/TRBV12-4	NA	TGTGCCAGCACTGGGTCCAGCTCTGGAAACACCATATATTTT	CASTGSSSGNTIYF
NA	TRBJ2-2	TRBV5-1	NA	TGCGCCAGCAGCTTGGAGGTCGGCCGGAACACCGGGGAGCTGTTTTTT	CASSLEVGRNTGELFF
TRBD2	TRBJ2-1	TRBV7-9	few	TGTGCCAGCAGCAAAGCCGGGACTAGCGGGAGCAATGAGCAGTTCTTC	CASSKAGTSGSNEQFF
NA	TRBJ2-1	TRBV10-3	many	TGTGCCATCAGTGAGTCTACCGGGGCCCGAGGCAATGAGCAGTTCTTC	CAISESTGARGNEQFF
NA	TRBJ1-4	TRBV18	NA	TGTGCCAGCTCACCTCGACCAGGGACCTCAACTAATGAAAAACTGTTTTTT	CASSPRPGTSTNEKLFF
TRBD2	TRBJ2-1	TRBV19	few	TGTGCCAGTAGTATAGTGGGTTGGAGCGGGAGGTCCTACAATGAGCAGTTCTTC	CASSIVGWSGRSYNEQFF
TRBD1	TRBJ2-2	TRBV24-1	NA	TGTGCCACCAGTGATTTGAGGGACAGGGCATTAGGAGGCACCGGGGAGCTGTTTTTT	CATSDLRDRALGGTGELFF
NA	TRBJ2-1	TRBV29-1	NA	TGCAGCGTTGAAGATCCGACCTCCCGCTCCTACAATGAGCAGTTCTTC	CSVEDPTSRSYNEQFF
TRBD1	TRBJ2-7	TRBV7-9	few	TGTGCCAGCAGCGGGGGATCCGGGACAGGGACCTACGAGCAGTACTTC	CASSGGSGTGTYEQYF
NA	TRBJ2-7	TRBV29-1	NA	TGCAGCGTTGAAGATGGTCAGGGACCCTACGAGCAGTACTTC	CSVEDGQGPYEQYF
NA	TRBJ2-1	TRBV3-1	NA	TGTGCCAGCAGCCAAGATTATCGGGAGTATGGTGCGTATGAGCAGTTCTTC	CASSQDYREYGAYEQFF
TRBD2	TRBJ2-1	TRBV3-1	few	TGTGCCAGCAGCCAAGTTGGGACTAGCGGGATGAGCTCCTACAATGAGCAGTTCTTC	CASSQVGTSGMSSYNEQFF
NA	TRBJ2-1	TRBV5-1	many	TGCGCCAGCAGCTTGTATAGGGAGATTGGCAATGAGCAGTTCTTC	CASSLYREIGNEQFF
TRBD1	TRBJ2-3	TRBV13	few	TGTGCCAGCAGCAGCGACAGGGCTTCTTACACAGATACGCAGTATTTT	CASSSDRASYTDTQYF
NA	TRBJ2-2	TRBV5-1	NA	TGCGCCAGCAGCCTCCGGACAGCCGCGAACACCGGGGAGCTGTTTTTT	CASSLRTAANTGELFF
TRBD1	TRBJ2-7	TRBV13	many	TGTGCCAGCAGCCGGGACAGGGGGTCCTACGAGCAGTACTTC	CASSRDRGSYEQYF
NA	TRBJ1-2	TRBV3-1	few	TGTGCCAGCAGCCAAGATGATCGGGACCGAGGGGTCTATGGCTACACCTTC	CASSQDDRDRGVYGYTF
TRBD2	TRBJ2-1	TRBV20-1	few	TGCAGTGCTAGAGTAGGGCGGGGGGGGTATGAGCAGTTCTTC	CSARVGRGGYEQFF
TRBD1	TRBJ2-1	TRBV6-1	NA	TGTGCCAGCGGCCGGGACAGGGGGTTGTATGAGCAGTTCTTC	CASGRDRGLYEQFF
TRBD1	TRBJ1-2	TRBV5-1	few	TGCGCCAGCAGCCCCGTCGGGGGACAGGGAAAAGACTATGGCTACACCTTC	CASSPVGGQGKDYGYTF
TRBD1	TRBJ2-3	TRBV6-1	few	TGTGCCAGCACCGAGGACAGGCCAGGCGCAGATACGCAGTATTTT	CASTEDRPGADTQYF
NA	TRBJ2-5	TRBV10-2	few	TGCGCCAGCAACCAGGGGTATCGAGAGACCCAGTACTTC	CASNQGYRETQYF
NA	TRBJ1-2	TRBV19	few	TGTGCCAGTAGTATTCAGGGGACGCCCTATAACTATGGCTACACCTTC	CASSIQGTPYNYGYTF
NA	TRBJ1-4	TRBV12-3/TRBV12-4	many	TGTGCCAGCAGTGGGGGCCCAAGATTAAATGAAAAACTGTTTTTT	CASSGGPRLNEKLFF
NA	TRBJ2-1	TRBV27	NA	TGTGCCAGCAGTTTAGGCAATTTGGGTGAGCAGTTCTTC	CASSLGNLGEQFF
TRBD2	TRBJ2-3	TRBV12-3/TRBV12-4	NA	TGTGCCAGCAGTTTGGTAGCGGGGGTGGCAGATACGCAGTATTTT	CASSLVAGVADTQYF
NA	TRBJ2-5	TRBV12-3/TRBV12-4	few	TGTGCCAGCAGTCCGCGGTGGGAGGCACAAGAGACCCAGTACTTC	CASSPRWEAQETQYF
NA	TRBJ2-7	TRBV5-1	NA	TGCGCCAGCAATCGAGGCCAAGGGATAGAATACGAGCAGTACTTC	CASNRGQGIEYEQYF
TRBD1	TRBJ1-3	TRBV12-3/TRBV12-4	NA	TGTGCCAGCAGTTTAATAGGGGGCGGTGGAAACACCATATATTTT	CASSLIGGGGNTIYF
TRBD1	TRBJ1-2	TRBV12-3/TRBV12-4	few	TGTGCCAGCGCGCTCCGGGGAGGGGGCCAATATGGCTACACCTTC	CASALRGGGQYGYTF
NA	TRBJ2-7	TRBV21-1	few	TGTGCCAGCAGCAAAGCTAGGGCGACTAGCGGGAGTAACGAGCAGTACTTC	CASSKARATSGSNEQYF